The entry below gives a single T cell receptor beta chain sequence along with its context. Its antigen is currently unknown. Repertoires were generated with immunoSEQ multiplex PCR, while TCRdb's copy carries only in-frame clones and drops some. Here the sample spans about 120,000 clones, 91% being singletons. The CDR3 extends over 16 amino acids. With 0 bases removed from V and 4 bases from J, the gap between germline ends came to 14 bases. The germline gives CDR1 MGHRA, CDR2 YSYEKL. These data come from a study of T cell responses to AZD1222 COVID-19 vaccine. Regarding the study as a whole: Just a handful of AZD1222 recipients tested seropositive at baseline.

V gene TRBV4-1 combines with J gene TRBJ2-3; possible D gene TRBD1, 5 bases. The source material was peripheral blood, sampled on day 0 of AZD1222 vaccination. The sequence came from an adult in good health. The CDR3 protein is CASSQDGARAADTQYF. In DNA form, the CDR3 reads TGCGCCAGCAGCCAAGATGGGGCTAGGGCGGCAGATACGCAGTATTTT.